The 17 T cell receptor beta chains below were found in one sample sequenced in a study of Graves' ophthalmopathy and Graves' hyperthyroidism (dated by TCRdb to between 2017 and 2018). Sequenced using an Illumina HiSeq 2000. TCR beta CDR3 regions were amplified from RNA transcripts for repertoire sequencing. HTBI primers and the Qiagen OneStep RT-PCR kit were used in a first-round RT-PCR, which was followed by a second-round multiplex PCR, size selection and purification. Starting from the raw public reads, TCRdb applied fastp trimming at Q25, assembled clones with MiXCR and retained in-frame beta chains. Every CDR3 protein is listed once, alongside the most common genes and DNA of its rows. The sample table records around 590,000 distinct CDR3 sequences; approximately 37% of these occur just once. The top ten clones comprise about 4% of the sample. Sequenced: peripheral blood or thyroid tissue (not recorded which). The receptors come from an adult man with Graves' hyperthyroidism.

The gene calls are TRBV20-1 and TRBJ2-1, with a possible D match to TRBD2 (5 bases). CDR1 DFQATT and CDR2 SNEGSKA come from the germline V gene (reference sequence). CDR3 length equals 14 residues. The ends were cut back, 5 bases at V and 4 bases at J, with 15 bases in the middle. The CDR3 nucleotides are TGCAGTGCTCGGACTGATCCAACATACAATGAGCAGTTCTTC. Translating gives CSARTDPTYNEQFF.

The table lists this clonotype with many counts. The rearrangement links TRBV7-3 to TRBJ1-4; 10 nucleotides align to TRBD1. Germline V gene data show CDR1 as SGHTA and CDR2 as FQGTGA. The CDR3 has 14 amino acids. Trimming took 5 bases from V and 11 from J; bases not matched to a gene: 8. The chain's CDR3 is CASSRTGGMGKLFF. The DNA of the CDR3 is TGTGCCAGCAGCCGGACAGGGGGGATGGGGAAACTGTTTTTT. The full variable domain, its missing parts supplied by reference TRBV7-3 and TRBJ1-4, is GAGVSQTPSNKVTEKGKYVELRCDPISGHTALYWYRQSLGQGPEFLIYFQGTGAADDSGLPNDRFFAVRPEGSVSTLKIQRTERGDSAVYLCASSRTGGMGKLFFGSGTQLSVL.

V and J are TRBV28 and TRBJ1-2; D gene unclear. The CDR3 is 12 residues long. Between the trimmed V and J ends, which lost 3 bases and 5 bases, there was a span of 7 bases. Per germline, CDR1 MDHEN and CDR2 SYDVKM. CDR3 in amino acids: CASSLEAYGYTF. The DNA for the CDR3 is TGTGCCAGCAGTTTGGAGGCGTATGGCTACACCTTC.

The V and J genes are TRBV3-1 and TRBJ1-2; TRBD1 is a possible D gene (6 bases). Trimming took off 6 bases at V and 0 bases at J, with 14 bases between the two ends. CDR1 LGHDT and CDR2 YNNKEL come from the germline V gene (reference sequence). The CDR3 sequence is 15 residues long. CDR3 sequence reads: CASSLQGTANYGYTF. The CDR3 DNA reads TGTGCCAGCAGTCTACAGGGAACGGCTAACTATGGCTACACCTTC.

This clonotype was counted many times. The gene calls are TRBV7-2 and TRBJ1-5, with 7 nucleotides matching TRBD1. The CDR3 length is 16 residues. The V and J ends lost 6 bases and 0 bases, in that order; junction bases with no gene match: 8. Looked up from germline, CDR1 is SGHTA and CDR2 is FQGNSA. CDR3 protein: CASSYRQGLSNQPQHF. In DNA, the CDR3 is TGTGCCAGCAGTTACAGACAGGGTCTTAGCAATCAGCCCCAGCATTTT.

Note on this clonotype: The CDR3 end shows no conserved phenylalanine or tryptophan, and so a read error is likely. Because the CDR3's place on the DNA is in doubt, the DNA is left out and the CDR3 is given as listed by TCRdb. The V gene is TRBV11-1, the J gene TRBJ1-6. CDR1 is SGHAT and CDR2 is FQDESV in the germline V gene (reference sequence). The CDR3 is 8 residues long, counting both termini. CDR3 region: CASSLTTS.

This clonotype appeared many times. The chain employs TRBV12-3 or TRBV12-4 and TRBJ1-4; D perhaps matches TRBD1 (5 bases). The CDR3 length is 13 residues. V gave up 2 bases and J gave up 7 bases, with 8 bases separating them. The CDR3 is CASSLQGLEKLFF. CDR3 DNA sequence: TGTGCCAGCAGTTTACAGGGTCTTGAAAAACTGTTTTTT.

This clonotype came up many times. This sequence joins TRBV20-1 and TRBJ2-6; no clear D. Germline CDR1 and CDR2: DFQATT and SNEGSKA (reference sequence). CDR3 length equals 13 residues. V shed 5 bases and J shed 0 bases, with 5 bases lying between them. CDR3 coding DNA: TGCAGTGCTGTCAACTCTGGGGCCAACGTCCTGACTTTC. The encoded protein is CSAVNSGANVLTF.

The chain joins TRBV6-6 to TRBJ1-4; TRBD1 matches 7 bases. This CDR3 has 14 residues. Germline lookup yields CDR1 MNHNY and CDR2 SVGAGI (reference sequence). Losses at the gene ends were 5 bases for V and 8 bases for J; bases not matched to a gene: 8. The CDR3 DNA reads TGTGCCAGCAGTGCGGTTCGGGACAGCGAAAAACTGTTTTTT. It encodes CASSAVRDSEKLFF.

The chain joins TRBV7-3 to TRBJ2-1; TRBD2 matches at 7 bases. Germline V gives CDR1 SGHTA, CDR2 FQGTGA. This CDR3 spans 15 amino acids. The junction had 5 bases not matched to a gene; V was cut back by 3 bases and J by 3 bases. The CDR3 region has the DNA TGTGCCAGCAGCTTTTCGGGAGGTATCTACAATGAGCAGTTCTTC. Protein product: CASSFSGGIYNEQFF. Combining the CDR3 with reference TRBV7-3 and TRBJ2-1 gives the whole variable domain GAGVSQTPSNKVTEKGKYVELRCDPISGHTALYWYRQSLGQGPEFLIYFQGTGAADDSGLPNDRFFAVRPEGSVSTLKIQRTERGDSAVYLCASSFSGGIYNEQFFGPGTRLTVL.

The chain joins TRBV2 to TRBJ1-5; D tentatively reads TRBD1 or TRBD2 (6 bases each). The J call may be in error: the DNA end matches TRBJ2-3 better. Germline CDR1 and CDR2: SNHLY and FYNNEI. There are 13 residues in the CDR3. The chain's CDR3 is CASGGGRSDTQYF. CDR3 DNA: TGTGCCAGCGGAGGGGGGAGATCAGATACGCAGTATTTT.

In its sample, this clonotype was seen many times. The gene calls are TRBV5-8 and TRBJ1-1; weak D call: TRBD1 (5 bases). Germline loops: CDR1 SGHTS, CDR2 YDEGEE. This CDR3 region has 11 residues. V lost 0 bases to trimming and J lost 10 bases, with 7 bases between them. CDR3 nucleotide sequence: TGTGCCAGCAGCTTGGGACAGCTAGCTTTCTTT. Amino acids: CASSLGQLAFF.

J is TRBJ2-5 and V is TRBV7-9; D possibly corresponds to TRBD1 (5 bases). V was trimmed by 0 bases and J by 4 bases, leaving 9 bases between them. Looked up from germline, CDR1 is SEHNR and CDR2 is FQNEAQ (reference sequence). The CDR3 is 14 residues long. CDR3 sequence reads: CASSLAGQGETQYF. CDR3 coding DNA: TGTGCCAGCAGCTTAGCTGGTCAGGGAGAGACCCAGTACTTC. The complete variable domain, with remaining parts taken from reference TRBV7-9 and TRBJ2-5, reads DTGVSQNPRHKITKRGQNVTFRCDPISEHNRLYWYRQTLGQGPEFLTYFQNEAQLEKSRLLSDRFSAERPKGSFSTLEIQRTEQGDSAMYLCASSLAGQGETQYFGPGTRLLVL.

To note about this clonotype: At one of its ends the junction is not consistent with the germline gene, which may arise from a read error. The V call is TRBV7-3, the J call TRBJ1-2; 12 positions match TRBD1. CDR3 length equals 15 residues. Germline V CDR1 and CDR2: SGHTA, FQGTGA. The CDR3 bases are TGCGCCAGCAGCTTGCCGGGACAGGGGGCGCCTGGCTACACCTTC. Protein sequence: CASSLPGQGAPGYTF.

The chain employs TRBV2 and TRBJ2-5; D is perhaps TRBD1 (6 bases). The length of the CDR3 is 17 residues. Trimming removed 2 bases at V and 1 base at J, with 17 bases between. Looked up from germline, CDR1 is SNHLY and CDR2 is FYNNEI. CDR3 amino acids: CASSESRGGHSQETQYF. CDR3 nucleotide sequence: TGTGCCAGCAGTGAAAGCCGAGGGGGACACAGCCAAGAGACCCAGTACTTC.

The chain uses TRBV29-1 and TRBJ1-2; no reliable D call. Trimming stripped 7 bases from V and 3 bases from J, with 12 bases between. The CDR3 is 12 residues long. Germline-derived CDR1 and CDR2 are SQVTM and ANQGSEA. CDR3 DNA sequence: TGCAGCGCTGGAGCCGGGGACTATGGCTACACCTTC. It encodes CSAGAGDYGYTF.

Regarding this clonotype: Since a much larger clone is just one base distant, this may be a read error. The chain uses TRBV6-5 and TRBJ2-7, with no clear D. Germline loops: CDR1 MNHEY, CDR2 SVGAGI. The CDR3 is 13 residues long. CDR3 protein: CASSYLTAYGQYF. CDR3 coding DNA: TGTGCCAGCAGTTACTTGACCGCCTACGGGCAGTACTTC.